These T cell receptor beta chains were read from a single sample in a study of CD8 T cells in ankylosing spondylitis. TCRdb re-called the 5' RACE reads through MiXCR, storing one row per CDR3 protein. The table has approximately 140,000 distinct CDR3 sequences, 40% to 50% seen once. Sequencing input: synovial fluid, either unsorted or a sorted T cell fraction (not recorded which). The receptor set was obtained from a male donor with ankylosing spondylitis. Both conserved end residues are part of each CDR3. The order of the fields is V gene, clone size, J gene, D gene, CDR3 protein, CDR3 DNA. A D gene is named only where the DNA matches it firmly. Only some rows state a clone size, as once, few, many or a class for expanded clones.

v_gene: TRBV27; abundance: .; j_gene: TRBJ2-5; d_gene: .; CDR3aa: CASSPDGTAVETQYF; CDR3nt: TGTGCCAGCAGTCCCGACGGTACGGCGGTTGAGACCCAGTACTTC
v_gene: TRBV12-3/TRBV12-4; abundance: few; j_gene: TRBJ1-2; d_gene: .; CDR3aa: CASSLAQWGPNYGYTF; CDR3nt: TGTGCCAGCAGTTTGGCACAGTGGGGGCCTAACTATGGCTACACCTTC
v_gene: TRBV28; abundance: .; j_gene: TRBJ1-5; d_gene: .; CDR3aa: CASQRGWGGNQPQHF; CDR3nt: TGTGCCAGCCAACGGGGTTGGGGAGGCAATCAGCCCCAGCATTTT
v_gene: TRBV20-1; abundance: few; j_gene: TRBJ1-2; d_gene: TRBD1; CDR3aa: CSARDYRGDYGYTF; CDR3nt: TGCAGTGCTAGAGACTACAGGGGGGACTATGGCTACACCTTC
v_gene: TRBV12-3/TRBV12-4; abundance: .; j_gene: TRBJ1-1; d_gene: .; CDR3aa: CASSLGQFTEAFF; CDR3nt: TGTGCCAGCAGTTTAGGCCAGTTTACTGAAGCTTTCTTT
v_gene: TRBV20-1; abundance: .; j_gene: TRBJ1-2; d_gene: TRBD1; CDR3aa: CSASRGLKNGYTF; CDR3nt: TGCAGTGCTTCCAGGGGGTTGAAGAATGGCTACACCTTC
v_gene: TRBV28; abundance: few; j_gene: TRBJ2-7; d_gene: .; CDR3aa: CASSQKGTGGLYEQYF; CDR3nt: TGTGCCAGCAGCCAGAAAGGGACTGGGGGGTTGTACGAGCAGTACTTC
v_gene: TRBV28; abundance: .; j_gene: TRBJ2-1; d_gene: TRBD2; CDR3aa: CASSFLVAGGNEQFF; CDR3nt: TGTGCCAGCAGTTTCCTCGTAGCGGGGGGTAATGAGCAGTTCTTC
v_gene: TRBV29-1; abundance: few; j_gene: TRBJ2-1; d_gene: .; CDR3aa: CSVPSRYNEQFF; CDR3nt: TGCAGCGTCCCCAGTCGGTACAATGAGCAGTTCTTC
v_gene: TRBV4-1; abundance: .; j_gene: TRBJ1-1; d_gene: .; CDR3aa: CASSQGRILWRTEAFF; CDR3nt: TGCGCCAGCAGCCAGGGACGGATACTTTGGAGGACTGAAGCTTTCTTT
v_gene: TRBV6-5; abundance: .; j_gene: TRBJ2-1; d_gene: TRBD2; CDR3aa: CASSYSPAGESYNEQFF; CDR3nt: TGTGCCAGCAGTTACTCTCCAGCGGGGGAATCCTACAATGAGCAGTTCTTC
v_gene: TRBV9; abundance: many; j_gene: TRBJ1-2; d_gene: .; CDR3aa: CASSPTGVYGYTF; CDR3nt: TGTGCCAGCAGTCCAACAGGAGTCTATGGCTACACCTTC
v_gene: TRBV12-3/TRBV12-4; abundance: .; j_gene: TRBJ2-1; d_gene: .; CDR3aa: CASSLDMVRDNEQFF; CDR3nt: TGTGCCAGCAGTTTAGACATGGTCCGGGACAATGAGCAGTTCTTC
v_gene: TRBV27; abundance: few; j_gene: TRBJ2-3; d_gene: TRBD1; CDR3aa: CASSSPWTGGFDTQYF; CDR3nt: TGTGCCAGCAGTTCCCCTTGGACAGGGGGCTTCGATACGCAGTATTTT
v_gene: TRBV6-4; abundance: .; j_gene: TRBJ2-2; d_gene: TRBD1; CDR3aa: CASSDSQGDTGELFF; CDR3nt: TGTGCCAGCAGTGACTCACAGGGGGACACCGGGGAGCTGTTTTTT
v_gene: TRBV7-9; abundance: .; j_gene: TRBJ2-1; d_gene: .; CDR3aa: CASSREGSGSYNEQFF; CDR3nt: TGTGCCAGCAGCCGTGAGGGTAGCGGATCCTACAATGAGCAGTTCTTC
v_gene: TRBV28; abundance: .; j_gene: TRBJ2-3; d_gene: TRBD2; CDR3aa: CASSLFPSGSLNTQYF; CDR3nt: TGTGCCAGCAGTTTATTTCCTAGCGGGAGCTTAAATACGCAGTATTTT
v_gene: TRBV7-9; abundance: .; j_gene: TRBJ1-6; d_gene: TRBD1; CDR3aa: CASSMGQGISPLHF; CDR3nt: TGTGCCAGCAGCATGGGACAGGGTATCTCACCCCTCCACTTT
v_gene: TRBV5-1; abundance: .; j_gene: TRBJ1-2; d_gene: TRBD1; CDR3aa: CASSLTGVPSYGYTF; CDR3nt: TGCGCCAGCAGCTTGACAGGGGTCCCTTCATATGGCTACACCTTC
v_gene: TRBV20-1; abundance: many; j_gene: TRBJ2-7; d_gene: .; CDR3aa: CSARDIRPYEQYF; CDR3nt: TGCAGTGCCCGGGACATCCGCCCCTACGAGCAGTACTTC
v_gene: TRBV20-1; abundance: .; j_gene: TRBJ2-1; d_gene: TRBD2; CDR3aa: CSAIYGGSSSYNEQFF; CDR3nt: TGCAGTGCTATTTACGGGGGGTCGAGCTCCTACAATGAGCAGTTCTTC
v_gene: TRBV9; abundance: .; j_gene: TRBJ1-5; d_gene: TRBD1; CDR3aa: CASARGQGALQPQHF; CDR3nt: TGTGCCAGCGCGAGGGGACAGGGGGCCCTTCAGCCCCAGCATTTT
v_gene: TRBV2; abundance: .; j_gene: TRBJ1-1; d_gene: TRBD1; CDR3aa: CASSYNRGHAFF; CDR3nt: TGTGCCAGCAGTTATAACAGGGGGCACGCTTTCTTT
v_gene: TRBV2; abundance: .; j_gene: TRBJ2-5; d_gene: TRBD2; CDR3aa: CASTAGVVLETQYF; CDR3nt: TGTGCCAGCACAGCGGGGGTTGTATTAGAGACCCAGTACTTC
v_gene: TRBV3-1; abundance: .; j_gene: TRBJ1-1; d_gene: .; CDR3aa: CASSPFLVSGTEAFF; CDR3nt: TGTGCCAGCAGCCCATTCCTCGTCTCGGGGACTGAAGCTTTCTTT
v_gene: TRBV28; abundance: .; j_gene: TRBJ2-2; d_gene: .; CDR3aa: CASSFLLVLGELFF; CDR3nt: TGTGCCAGCAGTTTCCTACTCGTCCTCGGGGAGCTGTTTTTT
v_gene: TRBV9; abundance: .; j_gene: TRBJ1-6; d_gene: .; CDR3aa: CASSTGTLQLRGNSPLHF; CDR3nt: TGTGCCAGCAGTACCGGGACGTTACAACTCCGGGGTAATTCACCCCTCCACTTT
v_gene: TRBV5-1; abundance: .; j_gene: TRBJ2-7; d_gene: .; CDR3aa: CASSLWVKSYEQYF; CDR3nt: TGCGCCAGCAGCTTGTGGGTCAAGTCCTACGAGCAGTACTTC
v_gene: TRBV9; abundance: .; j_gene: TRBJ1-1; d_gene: .; CDR3aa: CASSLGGETEAFF; CDR3nt: TGTGCCAGCAGCTTGGGGGGGGAGACTGAAGCTTTCTTT
v_gene: TRBV29-1; abundance: many; j_gene: TRBJ2-7; d_gene: .; CDR3aa: CSVVGATYEQYF; CDR3nt: TGCAGCGTTGTTGGGGCAACCTACGAGCAGTACTTC
v_gene: TRBV18; abundance: .; j_gene: TRBJ1-5; d_gene: TRBD1; CDR3aa: CASSPDRVSNQPQHF; CDR3nt: TGTGCCAGCTCACCGGACAGGGTTAGCAATCAGCCCCAGCATTTT
v_gene: TRBV24-1; abundance: .; j_gene: TRBJ2-7; d_gene: .; CDR3aa: CATSATLFEEQYF; CDR3nt: TGTGCCACCAGTGCGACTTTGTTCGAGGAGCAGTACTTC
v_gene: TRBV7-9; abundance: .; j_gene: TRBJ1-6; d_gene: .; CDR3aa: CASSLHPENSPLHF; CDR3nt: TGTGCCAGCAGCTTACACCCAGAGAATTCACCCCTCCACTTT
v_gene: TRBV7-6; abundance: .; j_gene: TRBJ2-1; d_gene: .; CDR3aa: CASSYSQGLDEQFF; CDR3nt: TGTGCCAGCAGCTACTCACAGGGTCTGGATGAGCAGTTCTTC
v_gene: TRBV6-6; abundance: .; j_gene: TRBJ1-1; d_gene: .; CDR3aa: CASSRRTSEAFF; CDR3nt: TGTGCCAGCAGTCGTAGAACAAGTGAAGCTTTCTTT
v_gene: TRBV7-3; abundance: many; j_gene: TRBJ2-1; d_gene: TRBD2; CDR3aa: CASSFLGGGNEQFF; CDR3nt: TGTGCCAGCAGCTTTCTGGGGGGGGGGAATGAGCAGTTCTTC
v_gene: TRBV5-6; abundance: .; j_gene: TRBJ2-3; d_gene: .; CDR3aa: CASSSGEDTQYF; CDR3nt: TGTGCCAGCAGTTCAGGGGAGGATACGCAGTATTTT
v_gene: TRBV12-3/TRBV12-4; abundance: .; j_gene: TRBJ2-3; d_gene: .; CDR3aa: CASSLERGRTSTDTQYF; CDR3nt: TGTGCCAGCAGTTTAGAAAGGGGTAGGACTAGCACAGATACGCAGTATTTT
v_gene: TRBV2; abundance: .; j_gene: TRBJ1-1; d_gene: .; CDR3aa: CASIEVGALNTEAFF; CDR3nt: TGTGCCAGCATTGAGGTCGGGGCCCTGAACACTGAAGCTTTCTTT
v_gene: TRBV29-1; abundance: few; j_gene: TRBJ2-7; d_gene: TRBD1; CDR3aa: CSVDGTGVYEQYF; CDR3nt: TGCAGCGTTGACGGGACAGGGGTCTACGAGCAGTACTTC
v_gene: TRBV7-3; abundance: few; j_gene: TRBJ1-3; d_gene: .; CDR3aa: CASGDSGNTIYF; CDR3nt: TGTGCCAGTGGCGACTCTGGAAACACCATATATTTT
v_gene: TRBV6-6; abundance: .; j_gene: TRBJ1-2; d_gene: .; CDR3aa: CASSLLGGYTF; CDR3nt: TGTGCCAGCAGCCTACTCGGTGGCTACACCTTC
v_gene: TRBV29-1; abundance: few; j_gene: TRBJ2-5; d_gene: .; CDR3aa: CSVLDPAWWETQYF; CDR3nt: TGCAGCGTCCTGGACCCGGCGTGGTGGGAGACCCAGTACTTC
v_gene: TRBV12-3/TRBV12-4; abundance: .; j_gene: TRBJ1-6; d_gene: TRBD1; CDR3aa: CASSIRQGDSPLHF; CDR3nt: TGTGCCAGCAGCATAAGACAGGGGGATTCACCCCTCCACTTT
v_gene: TRBV2; abundance: .; j_gene: TRBJ2-4; d_gene: .; CDR3aa: CASSLPRELAKNIQYF; CDR3nt: TGTGCCAGCAGTCTCCCAAGGGAACTAGCCAAAAACATTCAGTACTTC
v_gene: TRBV2; abundance: .; j_gene: TRBJ2-7; d_gene: .; CDR3aa: CASSRLVKAYEQYF; CDR3nt: TGTGCCAGCAGTAGACTAGTCAAGGCCTACGAGCAGTACTTC
v_gene: TRBV4-1; abundance: .; j_gene: TRBJ1-5; d_gene: .; CDR3aa: CASSQIPQTGRGNQPQHF; CDR3nt: TGCGCCAGCAGCCAGATCCCACAAACAGGGCGGGGGAATCAGCCCCAGCATTTT
v_gene: TRBV20-1; abundance: .; j_gene: TRBJ2-3; d_gene: TRBD1; CDR3aa: CSASELTGTGGLDTQYF; CDR3nt: TGCAGTGCTAGTGAACTAACTGGGACAGGAGGCTTAGATACGCAGTATTTT
v_gene: TRBV4-1; abundance: few; j_gene: TRBJ2-1; d_gene: TRBD2; CDR3aa: CASSQESSGRIGYNEQFF; CDR3nt: TGCGCCAGCAGCCAAGAGTCTAGCGGGAGGATCGGGTACAATGAGCAGTTCTTC
v_gene: TRBV21-1; abundance: .; j_gene: TRBJ1-4; d_gene: .; CDR3aa: CASSAGQGSNEKLFF; CDR3nt: TGTGCCAGCAGCGCGGGACAGGGGTCTAATGAAAAACTGTTTTTT
v_gene: TRBV12-3/TRBV12-4; abundance: few; j_gene: TRBJ1-5; d_gene: .; CDR3aa: CASNTGLGNQPQHF; CDR3nt: TGTGCCAGCAATACAGGACTGGGGAATCAGCCCCAGCATTTT